The rows below give T cell receptor beta chains drawn from one sample of a study of shared clonotypes between healthy human individuals. Here immunoSEQ multiplex PCR was the method, and the copy in TCRdb shows in-frame clones only, minus some. The table has 1.6 million or so clones, around 97% seen once. Material for sequencing was naive CD4+ T cells sorted from blood. All receptors come from a man aged 30 to 39 in good health. The CDR3 runs from the conserved cysteine through the conserved F or W. D genes are given only for firm matches. For some rows the clone size is stated as once, few or many, or as a class when expanded; others skip it.

11	NA	TRBV7-2	NA	TRBJ1-1	CASRPNTEAFF	TGTGCCAGCCGCCCGAACACTGAAGCTTTCTTT
13	NA	TRBV6-6	NA	TRBJ2-7	CASSYQSGYEQYF	TGTGCCAGCAGTTACCAATCGGGCTACGAGCAGTACTTC
14	NA	TRBV5-1	TRBD2	TRBJ2-1	CASSPGLAPNEQFF	TGCGCCAGCAGCCCGGGACTAGCTCCCAATGAGCAGTTCTTC
16	NA	TRBV4-3	TRBD1	TRBJ2-2	CASSQDLDRGLGELFF	TGCGCCAGCAGCCAAGATTTGGACAGGGGGCTCGGGGAGCTGTTTTTT
17	NA	TRBV7-9	NA	TRBJ2-6	CASSKTRVLSGANVLTF	TGTGCCAGCAGCAAGACCCGGGTCCTCTCCGGGGCCAACGTCCTGACTTTC
16	NA	TRBV25-1	TRBD2	TRBJ2-3	CASSSTSGNTTDTQYF	TGTGCCAGCAGTAGTACTAGCGGGAACACCACAGATACGCAGTATTTT
17	NA	TRBV21-1	NA	TRBJ2-1	CASSKLEPGHSYNEQFF	TGTGCCAGCAGCAAATTGGAACCAGGGCACTCCTACAATGAGCAGTTCTTC
13	NA	TRBV29-1	NA	TRBJ2-7	CSVEPGGSYEQYF	TGCAGCGTTGAGCCCGGCGGAAGCTACGAGCAGTACTTC
16	once	TRBV28	NA	TRBJ2-5	CASSLSTGWGDETQYF	TGTGCCAGCAGTCTATCTACAGGGTGGGGGGATGAGACCCAGTACTTC
13	NA	TRBV28	NA	TRBJ2-7	CASSLSPGYEQYF	TGTGCCAGCAGTTTATCTCCAGGGTACGAGCAGTACTTC
16	NA	TRBV2	TRBD1	TRBJ2-3	CASRPRTGGRTDTQYF	TGTGCCAGCAGGCCGAGAACAGGGGGGCGCACAGATACGCAGTATTTT
13	NA	TRBV10-1	NA	TRBJ2-7	CASSSGPSYEQYF	TGCGCCAGCAGTTCGGGACCTTCCTACGAGCAGTACTTC
13	NA	TRBV29-1	TRBD1	TRBJ2-2	CSGGQGDTGELFF	TGCAGCGGGGGACAGGGGGACACCGGGGAGCTGTTTTTT
12	NA	TRBV7-9	NA	TRBJ2-7	CASSLTGYEQYF	TGTGCCAGCAGCTTGACAGGCTACGAGCAGTACTTC
17	once	TRBV10-2	TRBD1	TRBJ2-7	CASSVSSRDRFSYEQYF	TGCGCCAGCAGTGTTTCGTCCCGGGACAGGTTTTCCTACGAGCAGTACTTC
17	NA	TRBV7-2	TRBD2	TRBJ2-1	CASTSPRGRASSNEQFF	TGTGCCAGCACCTCCCCACGCGGGAGGGCCTCATCTAATGAGCAGTTCTTC
13	NA	TRBV2	NA	TRBJ2-1	CASSQGHKNEQFF	TGTGCCAGCAGCCAGGGGCACAAAAATGAGCAGTTCTTC
14	NA	TRBV5-6	NA	TRBJ2-7	CASSLRGHRYEQYF	TGTGCCAGCAGCTTGAGAGGACACCGCTACGAGCAGTACTTC
16	NA	TRBV18	NA	TRBJ2-3	CASSPRLVSLQDTQYF	TGTGCCAGCTCACCACGACTTGTTTCTCTGCAAGATACGCAGTATTTT
23	NA	TRBV30	NA	TRBJ1-5	CAWSVSWVDPPMEGWASNQPQHF	TGTGCCTGGAGTGTAAGTTGGGTCGACCCGCCGATGGAGGGGTGGGCTAGCAATCAGCCCCAGCATTTT
15	NA	TRBV28	NA	TRBJ2-5	CASSLKTEARETQYF	TGTGCCAGCAGTTTAAAAACAGAGGCTCGGGAGACCCAGTACTTC
17	NA	TRBV15	TRBD2	TRBJ2-3	CATSGGTSGRKTDTQYF	TGTGCCACCAGCGGTGGGACTAGCGGGAGGAAGACAGATACGCAGTATTTT
15	NA	TRBV28	NA	TRBJ2-5	CASSLPGTNQETQYF	TGTGCCAGCAGTTTGCCAGGAACCAATCAAGAGACCCAGTACTTC
14	NA	TRBV2	NA	TRBJ1-2	CASRAVSTPGGYTF	TGTGCCAGCAGGGCAGTGTCTACCCCAGGAGGCTACACCTTC
13	NA	TRBV29-1	NA	TRBJ1-1	CSARDRSDTEAFF	TGCAGCGCCCGAGACAGGTCCGACACTGAAGCTTTCTTT
17	NA	TRBV5-6	TRBD2	TRBJ2-1	CASSPAPVTSGRTEQFF	TGTGCCAGCAGCCCGGCCCCAGTGACTAGCGGGAGGACTGAGCAGTTCTTC
14	NA	TRBV9	NA	TRBJ2-7	CASSVASLGYEQYF	TGTGCCAGCAGCGTAGCCTCGTTGGGCTACGAGCAGTACTTC
19	NA	TRBV5-1	TRBD2	TRBJ2-7	CASSSGLAGFLRSSYEQYF	TGCGCCAGCAGCTCAGGACTAGCGGGATTCCTCCGGAGCTCCTACGAGCAGTACTTC
13	NA	TRBV6-4	TRBD1	TRBJ1-5	CASGQGANQPQHF	TGTGCCAGCGGACAGGGGGCGAATCAGCCCCAGCATTTT
14	NA	TRBV28	TRBD1	TRBJ1-1	CASRGGGSNTEAFF	TGTGCCAGCAGAGGAGGGGGCTCGAACACTGAAGCTTTCTTT
12	once	TRBV5-4	NA	TRBJ2-7	CASSLNSYEQYF	TGTGCCAGCAGCCTAAACTCCTACGAGCAGTACTTC
14	NA	TRBV19	NA	TRBJ1-3	CASSAVQSGNTIYF	TGTGCCAGTAGTGCCGTCCAATCTGGAAACACCATATATTTT
14	NA	TRBV2	NA	TRBJ2-2	CASTLQSGVGELFF	TGTGCCAGCACCCTTCAATCAGGGGTCGGGGAGCTGTTTTTT
13	NA	TRBV4-3	NA	TRBJ2-3	CASSQVIGGTQYF	TGCGCCAGCAGCCAAGTTATCGGCGGTACGCAGTATTTT
17	NA	TRBV18	TRBD2	TRBJ2-3	CASSPRTLAEGTDTQYF	TGTGCCAGCTCACCGAGGACACTAGCGGAAGGCACAGATACGCAGTATTTT
14	once	TRBV29-1	TRBD2	TRBJ2-1	CSVGGLAGFNEQFF	TGCAGCGTTGGGGGACTAGCCGGGTTCAATGAGCAGTTCTTC
18	NA	TRBV7-9	NA	TRBJ2-3	CASSLRREREKITDTQYF	TGTGCCAGCAGCTTACGGCGGGAAAGAGAAAAGATCACAGATACGCAGTATTTT
17	NA	TRBV5-1	TRBD2	TRBJ2-5	CASSSLGTSVSGETQYF	TGCGCCAGCAGCTCGTTGGGGACTAGCGTATCGGGGGAGACCCAGTACTTC
17	NA	TRBV7-6	NA	TRBJ2-1	CASSLWRGGSSYNEQFF	TGTGCCAGCAGCCTGTGGAGGGGGGGGAGCTCCTACAATGAGCAGTTCTTC
15	NA	TRBV9	NA	TRBJ1-4	CASSVKGGIGEKLFF	TGTGCCAGCAGCGTAAAGGGGGGGATAGGTGAAAAACTGTTTTTT
13	NA	TRBV5-4	NA	TRBJ1-2	CASSRPPSYGYTF	TGTGCCAGCAGCCGACCCCCAAGCTATGGCTACACCTTC